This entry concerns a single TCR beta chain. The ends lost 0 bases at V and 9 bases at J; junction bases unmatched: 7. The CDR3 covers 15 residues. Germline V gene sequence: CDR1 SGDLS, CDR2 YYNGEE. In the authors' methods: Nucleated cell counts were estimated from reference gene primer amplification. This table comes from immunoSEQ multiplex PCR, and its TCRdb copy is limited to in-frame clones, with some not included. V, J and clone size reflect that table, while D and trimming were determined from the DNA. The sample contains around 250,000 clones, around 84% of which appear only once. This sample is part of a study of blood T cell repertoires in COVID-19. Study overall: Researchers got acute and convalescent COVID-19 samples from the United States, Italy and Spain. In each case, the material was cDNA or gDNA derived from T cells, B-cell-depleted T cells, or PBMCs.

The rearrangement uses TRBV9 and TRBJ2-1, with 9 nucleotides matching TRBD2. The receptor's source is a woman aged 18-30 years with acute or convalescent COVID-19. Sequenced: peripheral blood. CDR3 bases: TGTGCCAGCAGCGTAGGAGCGGGAGGTAATGGTGAGCAGTTCTTC. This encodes CASSVGAGGNGEQFF.